The 7 T cell receptor beta chains listed next were all sequenced from one sample in a study of shared T cell receptors in the human thymus. The protocol was immunoSEQ multiplex PCR, while the TCRdb copy is restricted to in-frame clones and leaves out a portion. This table holds 500,000 to 850,000 clones, about 87% found once. These data also formed part of another study, on human thymus T cells.

The sequencing sample was made of thymocytes. These receptors all stem from a boy under two years old with a congenital heart defect.

The J gene is TRBJ1-2, the V gene TRBV7-8; 7 bases align to TRBD1. The CDR3 extends over 13 amino acids. V trimming: 5 bases; J trimming: 4 bases; junction bases outside the gene matches: 4. Germline V gene data show CDR1 as SGHVS and CDR2 as FQNEAQ. As DNA, the CDR3 is TGTGCCAGCAGCGAGGACAGGTTCTATGGCTACACCTTC. It specifies CASSEDRFYGYTF.

The chain joins TRBV9 to TRBJ2-7, with D hard to call. The ends were cut back, 0 bases at V and 4 bases at J, with 14 bases in the middle. The CDR3 length is 15 residues. Germline V CDR1 and CDR2: SGDLS, YYNGEE. The CDR3 loop reads CASSVENSGPYEQYF. CDR3 sequence (DNA): TGTGCCAGCAGCGTAGAGAATAGTGGGCCTTACGAGCAGTACTTC. The variable domain in full, completed from reference TRBV9 and TRBJ2-7, reads DSGVTQTPKHLITATGQRVTLRCSPRSGDLSVYWYQQSLDQGLQFLIQYYNGEERAKGNILERFSAQQFPDLHSELNLSSLELGDSALYFCASSVENSGPYEQYFGPGTRLTVT.

The V and J genes are TRBV6-1 and TRBJ1-1; D possibly corresponds to TRBD1 (5 bases). Between the trimmed V and J ends, which lost 6 bases and 4 bases, there was a span of 12 bases. Looked up from germline, CDR1 is MNHNS and CDR2 is SASEGT. The CDR3 runs to 13 residues. The CDR3: CASRSGGGTEAFF. The CDR3 region has the DNA TGTGCCAGCAGGTCGGGGGGTGGCACTGAAGCTTTCTTT.

This clone has just a few counts. V gene TRBV10-3 combines with J gene TRBJ1-2; D is undetermined. CDR3 length: 13 amino acids. Trimming took 2 bases from V and 4 from J, leaving 8 bases between them. Germline V gives CDR1 ENHRY, CDR2 SYGVKD. The CDR3 DNA reads as TGTGCCATCAGTGAGGATCAGTCCTATGGCTACACCTTC. This codes for CAISEDQSYGYTF.

The V gene is TRBV10-1, the J gene TRBJ2-2; 9 bases are a match to TRBD2. The CDR3 runs 15 residues. CDR1 and CDR2 from the germline V gene are WNHNN and SYGVQD (reference sequence). V shed 7 bases, J shed 6 bases, and the junction held 9 bases outside the gene matches. CDR3 sequence reads: CASTWTSVVSGELFF. As DNA, the CDR3 is TGCGCCAGCACTTGGACTAGCGTTGTTTCCGGGGAGCTGTTTTTT.

This clone has a single count. The J gene is TRBJ1-5, the V gene TRBV2, with D possibly matching TRBD1 (5 bases). The V and J ends lost 0 bases and 0 bases respectively, with 15 bases between them. CDR3 length equals 18 residues. Germline V gives CDR1 SNHLY, CDR2 FYNNEI. CDR3 coding DNA: TGTGCCAGCAGTGAAGCGCTATCGGGGGGGTATAGCAATCAGCCCCAGCATTTT. As protein: CASSEALSGGYSNQPQHF. The complete variable domain, with remaining parts taken from reference TRBV2 and TRBJ1-5, reads EPEVTQTPSHQVTQMGQEVILRCVPISNHLYFYWYRQILGQKVEFLVSFYNNEISEKSEIFDDQFSVERPDGSNFTLKIRSTKLEDSAMYFCASSEALSGGYSNQPQHFGDGTRLSIL.

The V and J genes are TRBV7-9 and TRBJ2-7; TRBD2 aligns across 10 bases. The V and J ends lost 0 bases and 4 bases, in that order; junction bases with no gene match: 3. This CDR3 contains 15 residues. Germline loops: CDR1 SEHNR, CDR2 FQNEAQ (reference sequence). This CDR3 is CASSLATSGTYEQYF. CDR3 nucleotide sequence: TGTGCCAGCAGCTTAGCTACTAGCGGGACGTACGAGCAGTACTTC. Full variable domain (missing parts from reference TRBV7-9 and TRBJ2-7): DTGVSQNPRHKITKRGQNVTFRCDPISEHNRLYWYRQTLGQGPEFLTYFQNEAQLEKSRLLSDRFSAERPKGSFSTLEIQRTEQGDSAMYLCASSLATSGTYEQYFGPGTRLTVT.